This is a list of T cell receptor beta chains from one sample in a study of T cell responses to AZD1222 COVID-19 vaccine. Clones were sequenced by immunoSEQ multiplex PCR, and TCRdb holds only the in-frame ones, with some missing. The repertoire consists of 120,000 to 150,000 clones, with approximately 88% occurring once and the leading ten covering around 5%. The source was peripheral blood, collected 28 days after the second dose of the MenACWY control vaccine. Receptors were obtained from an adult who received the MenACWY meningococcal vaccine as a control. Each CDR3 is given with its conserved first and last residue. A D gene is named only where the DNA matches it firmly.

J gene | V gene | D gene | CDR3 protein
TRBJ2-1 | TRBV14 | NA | CASSPLRGGNEQFF
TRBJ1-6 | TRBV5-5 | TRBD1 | CASSARGQGSSPLHF
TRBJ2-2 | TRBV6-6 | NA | CASSPTVNTGELFF
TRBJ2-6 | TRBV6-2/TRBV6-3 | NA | CASSVSGANVLTF
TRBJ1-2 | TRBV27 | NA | CASRRDGHNYGYTF
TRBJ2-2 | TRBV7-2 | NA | CASSLSLGNTGELFF
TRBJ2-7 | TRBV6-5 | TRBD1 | CASSYSQGAYYEQYF
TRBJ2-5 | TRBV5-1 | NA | CASSKTAITQETQYF
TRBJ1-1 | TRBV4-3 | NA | CASSQSVTVNTEAFF
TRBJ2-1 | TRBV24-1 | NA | CATSDLGIRGSPPQEQFF
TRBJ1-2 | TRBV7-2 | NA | CASSLEGTNLFYGYTF